A single sample is the source of the 21 T cell receptor beta chains below, sequenced in a study of a mutant IDH1 vaccine in newly diagnosed glioma. Profiled with immunoSEQ multiplex PCR; TCRdb holds only in-frame clones, not every one. In the table there are 80,000 to 100,000 clones, roughly 82% of which are singletons. Noted time point: baseline, week 1 (first vaccination visit). Indicated treatment: pre-vaccination baseline after standard-of-care therapy. The sequenced sample was PBMCs, obtained from a glioma patient treated with radiotherapy, temozolomide or both. All receptors derive from a middle-aged man with glioma. Some clones in this sample may be carry-over from other donors' samples.

The chain has TRBV2 and TRBJ2-1, with D perhaps matching TRBD2 (6 bases). The CDR3 has 12 residues. The germline V gene has CDR1 SNHLY and CDR2 FYNNEI. V lost 4 bases, J lost 8 bases, and 9 bases lay in between. The CDR3 reads CASSVGGDEQFF. The CDR3 nucleotides read TGTGCCAGCAGTGTGGGCGGGGATGAGCAGTTCTTC.

V is TRBV7-8 and J is TRBJ1-6, with D possibly being TRBD1 (5 bases). Looked up from germline, CDR1 is SGHVS and CDR2 is FQNEAQ. CDR3 length equals 17 residues. Between the trimmed V and J ends, which lost 1 base and 6 bases, there was a span of 16 bases. CDR3 DNA: TGTGCCAGCAGCTTAGATCTGGGGCCATCGGGTAATTCACCCCTCCACTTT. Translating gives CASSLDLGPSGNSPLHF. The full variable domain, in which reference TRBV7-8 and TRBJ1-6 provide the parts outside the CDR3, is GAGVSQSPRYKVAKRGQDVALRCDPISGHVSLFWYQQALGQGPEFLTYFQNEAQLDKSGLPSDRFFAERPEGSVSTLKIQRTQQEDSAVYLCASSLDLGPSGNSPLHFGNGTRLTVT.

The chain links TRBV4-1 to TRBJ2-7; no clear D. This CDR3 contains 14 residues. Trimming took 0 bases from V and 8 from J, leaving 14 bases between them. CDR1 MGHRA and CDR2 YSYEKL come from the germline V gene. In nucleotides, the CDR3 is TGCGCCAGCAGCCAAGACAGTCCCATTGGCCAGCAGTACTTC. Amino acids: CASSQDSPIGQQYF.

This clone has only a few counts. The CDR3 DNA reads TGTGCCAGTAGTTCGGTCCGTGAAGCTTTCTTT. This gives the protein CASSSVREAFF. The chain has TRBV19 and TRBJ1-1, with D unclear. Trimming left V 5 bases short and J 7 bases short, with 8 bases between. Germline CDR1 is LNHDA and CDR2 is SQIVND (reference sequence). This CDR3 spans 11 amino acids.

The chain has TRBV5-6 and TRBJ1-1, with D possibly TRBD1 on 5 matching bases. Trimming left V 1 base short and J 2 bases short, with 12 bases between. Germline values: CDR1 SGHDT, CDR2 YYEEEE. The CDR3 consists of 15 residues. Here the CDR3 DNA reads TGTGCCAGCAGCTTGTACGGAGGGACTAACACTGAAGCTTTCTTT. It is translated as CASSLYGGTNTEAFF.

V usage is TRBV6-7 and J usage is TRBJ1-5; D uncertain. TRBV6-7 qualifies as an ORF whose function is uncertain. This CDR3 spans 17 amino acids. V gave up 0 bases and J gave up 0 bases, with 12 bases separating them. CDR3 DNA: TGTGCCAGCAGTTACTCGAAGGGTAGGAATAGCAATCAGCCCCAGCATTTT. This gives the protein CASSYSKGRNSNQPQHF.

V usage is TRBV15 and J usage is TRBJ1-6; 11 bases match TRBD1. The CDR3 runs to 14 residues. With 6 bases clipped from V and 11 bases from J, the junction kept 6 bases outside the gene matches. Per the germline V gene, CDR1 is LNHNV and CDR2 is YYDKDF (reference sequence). The CDR3 region has the DNA TGTGCCACCAGTCCGGGACAGGGGGATGCACCCCTCCACTTT. It specifies CATSPGQGDAPLHF.

This clone appeared once. V and J are TRBV6-1 and TRBJ2-7, with 8 bases identical to TRBD1. This CDR3 comprises 14 residues. Unmatched junction bases numbered 10, after V lost 7 bases and J lost 5 bases. The germline V gene encodes CDR1 MNHNS and CDR2 SASEGT. This CDR3 reads CASIRQGLDDEQYF. The DNA for the CDR3 is TGTGCCAGCATACGACAGGGGTTGGACGACGAGCAGTACTTC.

The chain uses TRBV19 and TRBJ2-5, with D unclear. This CDR3 spans 12 amino acids. Looked up from germline, CDR1 is LNHDA and CDR2 is SQIVND (reference sequence). The V end was cut by 9 bases, the J end by 1 base, with 9 bases between. For the CDR3, the DNA is TGTGCCAGCAGAGGCCTCCAAGAGACCCAGTACTTC. Translating gives CASRGLQETQYF.

This clone was detected a few times. The rearrangement joins TRBV27 to TRBJ2-7; tentative D call: TRBD2 (5 bases). The CDR3 is made up of 14 amino acids. Trimming shortened V by 0 bases and J by 6 bases, and 12 bases separated the two germline ends. Germline loops: CDR1 MNHEY, CDR2 SMNVEV (reference sequence). For the CDR3, the DNA is TGTGCCAGCAGTTTATCCGGGGTCCGGGGCGAGCAGTACTTC. It is translated as CASSLSGVRGEQYF.

The gene calls are TRBV18 and TRBJ1-6, with 7 nucleotides matching TRBD1. Unmatched junction bases numbered 4, after V lost 3 bases and J lost 8 bases. Germline CDR1 KGHSH, CDR2 LQKENI. The CDR3 is 14 residues long. CDR3 residues: CASSPTGEDSPLHF. CDR3 nucleotide sequence: TGTGCCAGCTCACCCACAGGGGAGGATTCACCCCTCCACTTT.

This chain links TRBV5-1 with TRBJ1-1, with 9 nucleotides matching TRBD1. Germline CDR1 reads SGHRS; CDR2 reads YFSETQ. This CDR3 is 17 amino acids long. Trimming at V came to 5 bases and at J to 5 bases, leaving 16 bases not matched to a gene. CDR3 in amino acids: CASSITSGTGSATEAFF. The CDR3 DNA follows: TGCGCCAGCAGTATTACGTCCGGGACAGGGAGTGCGACTGAAGCTTTCTTT.

This sequence joins TRBV5-1 and TRBJ2-7; D gene ambiguous. The V end was cut by 4 bases, the J end by 0 bases, with 5 bases between. Germline CDR1 reads SGHRS; CDR2 reads YFSETQ. The CDR3 has 12 residues. The CDR3: CASSLSSYEQYF. As DNA, the CDR3 is TGCGCCAGCAGCCTGAGCTCCTACGAGCAGTACTTC.

The J gene is TRBJ2-5, the V gene TRBV7-9, with unresolved D. The V end lost 3 bases, the J end lost 1 base, and 15 bases lay between the germline ends. Germline V gene data show CDR1 as SEHNR and CDR2 as FQNEAQ (reference sequence). This CDR3 has 16 residues. CDR3 in amino acids: CASSFRASSLQETQYF. The CDR3 DNA reads as TGTGCCAGCAGCTTCCGGGCGAGCAGCCTCCAAGAGACCCAGTACTTC. Complete variable domain (other parts from reference TRBV7-9 and TRBJ2-5): DTGVSQNPRHKITKRGQNVTFRCDPISEHNRLYWYRQTLGQGPEFLTYFQNEAQLEKSRLLSDRFSAERPKGSFSTLEIQRTEQGDSAMYLCASSFRASSLQETQYFGPGTRLLVL.

The gene calls are TRBV7-3 and TRBJ2-7, with D perhaps TRBD2 (7 bases). The germline gives CDR1 SGHTA, CDR2 FQGTGA. V was clipped by 3 bases and J by 4 bases, with 13 bases between them. The length of the CDR3 is 14 residues. The CDR3 sequence: CASSFSGGSYEQYF. DNA of the CDR3: TGTGCCAGCAGCTTCTCGGGGGGCTCATACGAGCAGTACTTC.

The chain couples TRBV5-4 to TRBJ2-1, with a weak D call TRBD2 (6 bases). The CDR3 contains 16 residues. The V and J ends lost 1 base and 2 bases respectively, with 13 bases between them. CDR1 is SGHNT and CDR2 is YYREEE in the germline V gene (reference sequence). CDR3 sequence: CASSLYGGATYNEQFF. CDR3 DNA sequence: TGTGCCAGCAGCTTGTACGGCGGGGCAACCTACAATGAGCAGTTCTTC.

This clone was seen more than once but under ten times. V usage is TRBV27 and J usage is TRBJ2-5; the D gene is possibly TRBD1 (5 bases). Per the germline V gene, CDR1 is MNHEY and CDR2 is SMNVEV (reference sequence). The ends were cut back, 10 bases at V and 9 bases at J, with 18 bases in the middle. The CDR3 runs to 12 residues. For the CDR3, the DNA is TGTGCCACATCTACCTCAGGGTCGGCCCAGTACTTC. This translates into CATSTSGSAQYF.

The chain recombines TRBV5-6 with TRBJ2-5; D ambiguous. The germline gives CDR1 SGHDT, CDR2 YYEEEE. This CDR3 comprises 13 residues. The germline V and J ends were trimmed by 3 bases and 2 bases, with 8 bases remaining between them. The chain's CDR3 is CASSSGYQETQYF. The CDR3 coding sequence is TGTGCCAGCAGCTCCGGCTATCAAGAGACCCAGTACTTC.

The chain uses TRBV19 and TRBJ1-3; D may be TRBD1 (6 bases). V was cut by 8 bases and J by 4 bases, with 18 bases left in between. Per germline, CDR1 LNHDA and CDR2 SQIVND (reference sequence). CDR3 size: 15 residues. CDR3 in amino acids: CASRRWGAEGNTIYF. In DNA form, the CDR3 reads TGTGCCAGTCGCCGGTGGGGGGCTGAGGGAAACACCATATATTTT. Filled out from reference TRBV19 and TRBJ1-3, the complete variable domain reads DGGITQSPKYLFRKEGQNVTLSCEQNLNHDAMYWYRQDPGQGLRLIYYSQIVNDFQKGDIAEGYSVSREKKESFPLTVTSAQKNPTAFYLCASRRWGAEGNTIYFGEGSWLTVV.

The chain uses TRBV6-5 and TRBJ2-7; 7 positions match TRBD1. Germline V CDR1 and CDR2: MNHEY, SVGAGI. V shed 4 bases and J 0 bases; nucleotides not matched to a gene: 6. The CDR3 runs to 15 residues. This CDR3 is CASSLSTGSSYEQYF. Here the CDR3 DNA reads TGTGCCAGCAGTTTATCGACAGGGAGCTCCTACGAGCAGTACTTC.

This clone rates as medium-sized. The V and J genes are TRBV7-9 and TRBJ2-2, with a possible D match to TRBD1 (6 bases). Germline assignment: CDR1 SEHNR and CDR2 FQNEAQ (reference sequence). V lost 10 bases to trimming and J lost 7 bases, with 19 bases between them. CDR3 length: 14 residues. DNA of the CDR3: TGTGCCACCAGAGCAGGGGACCGGGGCGGGGAGCTGTTTTTT. Residues: CATRAGDRGGELFF.